This T cell receptor beta chain was identified in a study of blood T cell repertoires in COVID-19. Profiled with immunoSEQ multiplex PCR; TCRdb holds only in-frame clones, not every one. The sample records a few hundred thousand clones, 85% being singletons. The junction had 7 bases not matched to a gene; V was cut back by 0 bases and J by 5 bases. Germline V gene data show CDR1 as SGHTA and CDR2 as FQGNSA. The CDR3 spans 16 residues. V usage is TRBV7-2 and J usage is TRBJ2-1; 7 bases agree with TRBD1. The sample consisted of peripheral blood. The receptor was isolated from a woman aged 18-30 years with acute or convalescent COVID-19. Here the CDR3 reads CASSLAPGQPNNEQFF. The CDR3 DNA sequence: TGTGCCAGCAGCTTAGCCCCGGGACAGCCCAACAATGAGCAGTTCTTC. The full variable domain, completed using reference TRBV7-2 and TRBJ2-1, is GAGVSQSPSNKVTEKGKDVELRCDPISGHTALYWYRQSLGQGLEFLIYFQGNSAPDKSGLPSDRFSAERTGGSVSTLTIQRTQQEDSAVYLCASSLAPGQPNNEQFFGPGTRLTVL.